This T cell receptor (beta chain) was recovered during a study of cytomegalovirus exposure and HLA in healthy donors. Study conclusions and caveats: First-cohort TCR clusters tended to co-occur in the approximately 110 validation repertoires, a later analysis found.

In regard to this clone: Its antigen is still unknown.

Method: immunoSEQ multiplex PCR; TCRdb's copy keeps in-frame clones and lacks some. Counted here are some 150,000 clones, 87% occurring once; the ten biggest clones make up 1.4%. CDR3 length: 15 residues. With 6 bases clipped from V and 6 bases from J, the junction kept 8 bases outside the gene matches. Germline values: CDR1 MNHEY, CDR2 SMNVEV (reference sequence). Separate from the roughly 670-subject first cohort, the approximately 120-subject validation cohort was the one that the donors belonged to. The chain links TRBV27 to TRBJ1-5, with 10 bases lining up with TRBD1. Sequenced sample: PBMCs. The TCR originated in a woman aged 30 to 39 in good health and CMV-seronegative. Written as DNA, the CDR3 is TGTGCCAGCAGCAACGAGGGGACAGGGGTTCAGCCCCAGCATTTT. Amino acid sequence: CASSNEGTGVQPQHF.